This section outlines one T cell receptor (beta chain) sequence together with its context. The data originate from a study of blood T cell repertoires in COVID-19. Overall study context: Samples taken during acute and convalescent COVID-19 were collected in the United States, Italy and Spain. The cDNA or gDNA used as material had been derived from T cells, B-cell-depleted T cells, or PBMCs.

Sequenced by immunoSEQ multiplex PCR; TCRdb stores in-frame clones only, minus some. This table has around 180,000 clones, 74% appearing once. The ends lost 0 bases at V and 2 bases at J; junction bases unmatched: 9. The CDR3 has 17 residues. Germline V gene lookup returns CDR1 LGHNA and CDR2 YSLEER. The receptor was isolated from an elderly woman with acute or convalescent COVID-19. Sequencing input: peripheral blood. The chain carries TRBV4-3 and TRBJ2-7; TRBD1 agrees at 8 bases. CDR3 amino acids: CASSQDRTGMYPYEQYF. The DNA of the CDR3 is TGCGCCAGCAGCCAAGACCGGACAGGGATGTACCCCTACGAGCAGTACTTC.